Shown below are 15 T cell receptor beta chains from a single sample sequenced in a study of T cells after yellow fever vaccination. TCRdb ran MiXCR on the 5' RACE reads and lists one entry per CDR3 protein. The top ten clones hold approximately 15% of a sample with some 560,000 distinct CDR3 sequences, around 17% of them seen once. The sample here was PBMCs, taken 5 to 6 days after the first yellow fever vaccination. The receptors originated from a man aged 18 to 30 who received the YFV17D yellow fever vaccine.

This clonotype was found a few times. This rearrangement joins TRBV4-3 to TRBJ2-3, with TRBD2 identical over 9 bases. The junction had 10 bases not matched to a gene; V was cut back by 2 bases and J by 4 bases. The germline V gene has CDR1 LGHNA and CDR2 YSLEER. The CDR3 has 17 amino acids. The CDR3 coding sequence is TGCGCCAGCAGCCAATTTAGCGGGGGACGGTCTCCAGATACGCAGTATTTT. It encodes CASSQFSGGRSPDTQYF.

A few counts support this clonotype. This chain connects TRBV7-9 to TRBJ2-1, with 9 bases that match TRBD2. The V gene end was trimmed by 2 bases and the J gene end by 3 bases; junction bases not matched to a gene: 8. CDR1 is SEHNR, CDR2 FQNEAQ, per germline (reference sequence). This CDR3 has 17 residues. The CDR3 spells CASSLPELAGHYNEQFF. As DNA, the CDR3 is TGTGCCAGCAGCTTACCGGAACTAGCGGGCCACTACAATGAGCAGTTCTTC.

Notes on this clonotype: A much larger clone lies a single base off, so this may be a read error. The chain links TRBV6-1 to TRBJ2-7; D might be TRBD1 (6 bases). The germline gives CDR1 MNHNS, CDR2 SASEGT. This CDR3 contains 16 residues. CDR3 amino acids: CASSPRQTGLDYEQHF. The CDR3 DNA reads TGTGCCAGCAGCCCCCGCCAAACAGGGTTAGACTACGAGCAGCACTTC.

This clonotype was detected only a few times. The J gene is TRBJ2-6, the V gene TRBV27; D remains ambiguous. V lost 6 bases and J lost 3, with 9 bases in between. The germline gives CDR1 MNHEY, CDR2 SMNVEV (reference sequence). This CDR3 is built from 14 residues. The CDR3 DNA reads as TGTGCCAGCAGACAGCCCGGTGGGGCCAACGTCCTGACTTTC. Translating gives CASRQPGGANVLTF.

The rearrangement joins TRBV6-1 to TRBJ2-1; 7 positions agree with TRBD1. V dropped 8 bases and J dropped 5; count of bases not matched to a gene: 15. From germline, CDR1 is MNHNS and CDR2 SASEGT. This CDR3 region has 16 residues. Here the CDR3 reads CASRSPDRWIDNEQFF. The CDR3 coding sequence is TGTGCCAGCCGATCGCCGGACAGGTGGATCGACAATGAGCAGTTCTTC.

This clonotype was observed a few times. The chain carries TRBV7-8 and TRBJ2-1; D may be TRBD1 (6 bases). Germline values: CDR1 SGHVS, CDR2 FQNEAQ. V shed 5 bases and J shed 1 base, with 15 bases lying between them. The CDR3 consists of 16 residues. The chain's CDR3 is CASSATGMLSYNEQFF. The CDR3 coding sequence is TGTGCCAGCAGCGCAACAGGGATGTTATCCTACAATGAGCAGTTCTTC.

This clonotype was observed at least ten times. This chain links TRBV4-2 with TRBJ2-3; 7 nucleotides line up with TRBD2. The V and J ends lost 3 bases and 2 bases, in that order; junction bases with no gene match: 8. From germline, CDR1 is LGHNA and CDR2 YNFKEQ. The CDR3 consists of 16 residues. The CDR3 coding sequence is TGTGCCAGCAGCCAGGTCGAGCGGGGCAACACAGATACGCAGTATTTT. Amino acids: CASSQVERGNTDTQYF.

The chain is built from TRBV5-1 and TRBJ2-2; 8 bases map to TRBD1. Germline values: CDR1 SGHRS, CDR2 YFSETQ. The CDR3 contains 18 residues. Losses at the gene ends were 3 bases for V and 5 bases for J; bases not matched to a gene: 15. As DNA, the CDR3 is TGCGCCAGCAGCTGGGCGGTGGACAGGGAGCGAGCGACCGGGGAGCTGTTTTTT. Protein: CASSWAVDRERATGELFF.

CDR3 amino acids: CASSPGQGSDTEAFF. CDR3 bases: TGTGCCAGCAGCCCCGGACAGGGGAGCGACACTGAAGCTTTCTTT. The chain uses TRBV12-3 or TRBV12-4 and TRBJ1-1, with 9 bases lining up with TRBD1. This CDR3 is 15 amino acids long. V shed 6 bases, J shed 3 bases, and the junction held 8 bases outside the gene matches.

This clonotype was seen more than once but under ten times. The CDR3 here is CASSQEQRSDTDTQYF. CDR3 nucleotides: TGCGCCAGCAGCCAAGAACAGCGGTCCGACACAGATACGCAGTATTTT. The rearrangement joins TRBV4-1 to TRBJ2-3; TRBD2 might be the D (5 bases). Germline lookup yields CDR1 MGHRA and CDR2 YSYEKL. The V and J ends lost 0 bases and 2 bases respectively, with 12 bases between them. The length of the CDR3 is 16 residues.

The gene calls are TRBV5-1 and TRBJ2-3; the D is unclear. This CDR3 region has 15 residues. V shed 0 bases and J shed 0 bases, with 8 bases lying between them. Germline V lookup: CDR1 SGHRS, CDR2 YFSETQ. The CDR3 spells CASSLDAPSTDTQYF. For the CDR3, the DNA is TGCGCCAGCAGCTTGGACGCCCCAAGCACAGATACGCAGTATTTT.

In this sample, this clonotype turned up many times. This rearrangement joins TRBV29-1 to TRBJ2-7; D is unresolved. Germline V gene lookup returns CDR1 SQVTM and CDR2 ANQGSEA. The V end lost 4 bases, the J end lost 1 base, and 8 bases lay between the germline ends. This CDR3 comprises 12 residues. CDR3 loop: CSVVGQSYEQYF. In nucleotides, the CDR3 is TGCAGCGTTGTAGGGCAGTCCTACGAGCAGTACTTC.

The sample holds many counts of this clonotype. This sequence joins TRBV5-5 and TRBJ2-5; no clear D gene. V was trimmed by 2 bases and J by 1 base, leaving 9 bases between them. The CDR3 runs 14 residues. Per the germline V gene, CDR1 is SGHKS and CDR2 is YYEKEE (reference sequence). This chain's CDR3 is CASSFRGSQETQYF. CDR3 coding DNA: TGTGCCAGCAGCTTTCGTGGGTCCCAAGAGACCCAGTACTTC. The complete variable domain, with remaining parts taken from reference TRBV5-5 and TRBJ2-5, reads DAGVTQSPTHLIKTRGQQVTLRCSPISGHKSVSWYQQVLGQGPQFIFQYYEKEERGRGNFPDRFSARQFPNYSSELNVNALLLGDSALYLCASSFRGSQETQYFGPGTRLLVL.

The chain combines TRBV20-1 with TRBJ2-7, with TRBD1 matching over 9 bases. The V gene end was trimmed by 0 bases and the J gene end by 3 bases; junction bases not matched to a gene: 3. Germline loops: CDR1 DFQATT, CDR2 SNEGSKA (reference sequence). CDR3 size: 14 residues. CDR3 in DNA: TGCAGTGCTAGAGAGGACAGGGGTTACTACGAGCAGTACGTC. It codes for CSAREDRGYYEQYV.

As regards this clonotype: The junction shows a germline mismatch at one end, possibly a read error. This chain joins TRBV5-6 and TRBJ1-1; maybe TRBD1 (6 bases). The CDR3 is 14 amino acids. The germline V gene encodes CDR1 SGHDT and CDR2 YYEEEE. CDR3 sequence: CVSSSEGGRTEAFF. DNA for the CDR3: TGTGTCAGCAGCTCCGAGGGGGGCCGGACTGAAGCTTTCTTT.